This TCR beta chain was identified in a study of beta chain features in type 1 diabetes. General study points: Shortening that was moderate but significant affected the TCRB CDR3s of Type 1 diabetes patients in all four CD4+ subsets. Sequencing of cDNA might inflate the share of cells that strongly express TCR. Healthy donors had naive, central memory and Treg TCRB repertoires that appeared less similar than those seen among patients.

There are a few counts of this clone. Its matching antigen is unknown. Expressed TCRB transcripts were sequenced, since all the RNA that had been isolated was reverse transcribed. TCRdb's table, derived via immunoSEQ multiplex PCR, lists solely in-frame clones and lacks some. The sample shows around 56,000 clones, around half of them seen only once. Via CD45RO/CCR7/CD25/CD127/CD95/CD27, cells of the CD4+ naive, central memory, regulatory and stem cell-like memory subsets were sorted. CDR1 is DFQATT and CDR2 is SNEGSKA in the germline V gene (reference sequence). Trimming removed 4 bases at V and 1 base at J, with 4 bases between. The length of the CDR3 is 11 residues.

The sequence was collected from a woman in her 40s with type 1 diabetes. The specimen was Tregs from blood. The V call is TRBV20-1, the J call TRBJ1-1, with unresolved D. For the CDR3, the DNA is TGCAGTGCTATCCAGAACACTGAAGCTTTCTTT. Its translation is CSAIQNTEAFF.